This T cell receptor (beta chain) came from a study of cytomegalovirus exposure and HLA in healthy donors. The V gene lost 5 bases and the J gene lost 7 bases, with 18 bases spanning the gap. The CDR3 sequence is 14 residues long. Germline values: CDR1 SGDLS, CDR2 YYNGEE. About this clone itself: Its antigen is unidentified.

Primers: 60 Vbeta forward and 13 Jbeta reverse. Assay used: immunoSEQ multiplex PCR; TCRdb lists only in-frame clones, some missing. The table shows 100,000 to 150,000 clones, with 80% occurring only once. The study's findings and limits: TCR beta sequences reportedly predicted the HLA-A and HLA-B alleles of most subjects accurately. DRB1 had the most TCR associations and HLA-C the fewest, a later analysis found, with rates varying by HLA locus.

The chain uses TRBV9 and TRBJ1-1, with a tentative D call TRBD1 (5 bases). The sequenced material came from PBMCs. The sequence was obtained from a man aged 25-40 years in good health and CMV-seropositive. The CDR3 here is CASSAPDKDREAFF. DNA of the CDR3: TGTGCCAGCAGTGCCCCGGACAAGGATCGTGAAGCTTTCTTT.